This is a list of T cell receptor beta chains from one sample in a study of technical replicates of blood from several donors. TCRdb keeps only in-frame clones here, not all; method: immunoSEQ multiplex PCR. The repertoire holds some 98,000 clones, with under 97% as singletons. The material sequenced was T cells isolated from PBMCs. The receptors come from a human donor in good health. Each CDR3 is given with its conserved first and last residue. A D gene is named only where the DNA matches it firmly. Expanded clones are given a class, and other clones once, few, many or no size at all.

j_call | clone_size | d_call | v_call | cdr3_nt | cdr3_aa
TRBJ2-7 | . | . | TRBV7-9 | TGTGCCAGCAGCCCGGGAGCTGTCTACGAGCAGTACTTC | CASSPGAVYEQYF
TRBJ1-2 | once | . | TRBV6-5 | TGTGCCAGTCACCTTCAGGGGTCTGGCTACACCTTC | CASHLQGSGYTF
TRBJ2-4 | . | TRBD1 | TRBV2 | TGTGCCAGCAGCATTGGACAGGTTAAAAACATTCAGTACTTC | CASSIGQVKNIQYF
TRBJ2-2 | . | . | TRBV15 | TGTGCCACCAGCAGAGAAGAGGCGAACACCGGGGAGCTGTTTTTT | CATSREEANTGELFF
TRBJ2-7 | . | . | TRBV28 | TGTGCCAGCAGTTTATCCTTCTCTCCCTCCTACGAGCAGTACTTC | CASSLSFSPSYEQYF
TRBJ2-1 | once | TRBD1 | TRBV11-3 | TGTGCCAGCAGCCCAGGGGGCTTCTCCTACAATGAGCAGTTCTTC | CASSPGGFSYNEQFF
TRBJ2-2 | . | . | TRBV5-1 | TGCGCCAGCCAGGAGGCCGGGGAGCTGTTTTTT | CASQEAGELFF
TRBJ2-6 | . | . | TRBV11-2 | TGTGCCAGCAGTCAGCGGTCTGGGGCCAACGTCCTGACTTTC | CASSQRSGANVLTF
TRBJ2-1 | . | . | TRBV9 | TGTGCCAGCAGCGTAGTTCCAGTTCTTTCCTACAATGAGCAGTTCTTC | CASSVVPVLSYNEQFF
TRBJ1-5 | . | TRBD1 | TRBV6-1 | TGTGCCAGCAGTGAAGCGTGGGGGACAGGGCCGAGTCAGCCCCAGCATTTT | CASSEAWGTGPSQPQHF
TRBJ2-5 | . | . | TRBV5-1 | TGCGCCAGCAGCTTGTCGGAGACCCAGTACTTC | CASSLSETQYF
TRBJ1-1 | . | . | TRBV29-1 | TGCAGCGCCGAAGGGGCGCGGAACACTGAAGCTTTCTTT | CSAEGARNTEAFF
TRBJ2-7 | . | TRBD2 | TRBV7-6 | TGTGCCAGCAGCTCTGGGACTAGCGGTCGCTACGAGCAGTACTTC | CASSSGTSGRYEQYF
TRBJ1-1 | . | . | TRBV7-9 | TGTGCCAGCAGCTTTCTGGGCGATGAAGCTTTCTTT | CASSFLGDEAFF
TRBJ1-5 | . | TRBD1 | TRBV28 | TGTGCCAGCAGCCGAGGACAGGGTAGATTGCCGCCCCAGCATTTT | CASSRGQGRLPPQHF
TRBJ2-1 | few | . | TRBV4-2 | TGTGCCAGCAGCCAAACGACCTTTCGGGGCAATGAGCAGTTCTTC | CASSQTTFRGNEQFF
TRBJ1-1 | . | TRBD1 | TRBV7-9 | TGTGCCAGCAGCTTATTGGGGGACAGGGGGTCGGGACGCGCTGAAGCTTTCTTT | CASSLLGDRGSGRAEAFF
TRBJ2-1 | . | . | TRBV10-3 | TGTGCCACCAGAGGACAGAGTTTCCCCAATGAGCAGTTCTTC | CATRGQSFPNEQFF
TRBJ2-3 | . | TRBD2 | TRBV5-6 | TGTGCCAGCAGCTTGTGGCAGACTAGCGGTTCAAGCACAGATACGCAGTATTTT | CASSLWQTSGSSTDTQYF
TRBJ2-2 | . | . | TRBV5-1 | TGCGCCAGCAGCTTGTGGGGCGAGAACACCGGGGAGCTGTTTTTT | CASSLWGENTGELFF
TRBJ2-1 | . | TRBD2 | TRBV7-3 | TGTGCCAGCAGCGCGGGGGGCGATTACAATGAGCAGTTCTTC | CASSAGGDYNEQFF
TRBJ1-1 | . | . | TRBV6-6 | TGTGCCAGCAGTTACTCAGGGAGGGGGGCGGAAGCTTTCTTT | CASSYSGRGAEAFF
TRBJ2-7 | . | TRBD1 | TRBV18 | TGTGCCAGCTCACCACCCGGGACAGGGGGTTCCTCCTACGAGCAGTACTTC | CASSPPGTGGSSYEQYF
TRBJ2-1 | . | TRBD1 | TRBV2 | TGTGCCAGCAGTGAAGGAGGACAGGGTCACAATGAGCAGTTCTTC | CASSEGGQGHNEQFF
TRBJ1-2 | . | . | TRBV5-3 | TGTGCCCAATCCCGGGGTGGCTTC | CAQSRGGF
TRBJ1-2 | . | . | TRBV13 | TGTGCCAGCAGCTTGGGAGATCTAAACTATGGCTACACCTTC | CASSLGDLNYGYTF
TRBJ1-5 | . | . | TRBV27 | TGTGCCAGCAGTTATCAGGGTAGCAATCAGCCCCAGCATTTT | CASSYQGSNQPQHF
TRBJ2-5 | . | . | TRBV5-1 | TGCGCCAGCAGCCCAGGGACTCTCCAAGAGACCCAGTACTTC | CASSPGTLQETQYF
TRBJ2-1 | once | TRBD2 | TRBV4-2 | TGTGCCAGCAGCCGGGGACTAGCGGGATCCGGTGAGCAGTTCTTC | CASSRGLAGSGEQFF
TRBJ2-7 | . | . | TRBV7-2 | TGTGCCAGCAGCCCCGGGAGTCTCTCCTACGAGCAGTACTTC | CASSPGSLSYEQYF
TRBJ1-6 | . | TRBD1 | TRBV30 | TGTGCCTGGAATATAGGGGGCGGTAATAATTCACCCCTCCACTTT | CAWNIGGGNNSPLHF
TRBJ1-6 | . | TRBD1 | TRBV6-1 | TGTGCCAGCAGTGAAGTAGGGACAGAGGATTCACCCCTCCACTTT | CASSEVGTEDSPLHF
TRBJ1-1 | few | . | TRBV27 | TGTGCCAGCAGCTTGACAGCAACAACTGAAGCTTTCTTT | CASSLTATTEAFF
TRBJ2-3 | . | . | TRBV6-5 | TGTGCCAGCAGTTACCTAGGGGGACCCGATACGCAGTATTTT | CASSYLGGPDTQYF
TRBJ2-7 | . | TRBD1 | TRBV7-2 | TGTGCCAGCAGCCCTCAGACAGGGCCCTACGAGCAGTACTTC | CASSPQTGPYEQYF
TRBJ2-5 | . | . | TRBV5-1 | TGCGCCAGCAGCTTCACAGGGTCAGAGACCCAGTACTTC | CASSFTGSETQYF
TRBJ2-4 | . | TRBD2 | TRBV30 | TGTGCCTGGAGTACCCTGGCGGGGGAAGAGTACTTC | CAWSTLAGEEYF
TRBJ1-1 | . | . | TRBV6-4 | TGTGCCAGCAGACGGGAGGGACTGAACACTGAAGCTTTCTTT | CASRREGLNTEAFF
TRBJ2-6 | . | . | TRBV6-1 | TGTGCCAGCAGTGAACTCTCTGGGGCCAACGTCCTGACTTTC | CASSELSGANVLTF
TRBJ2-2 | . | . | TRBV2 | TGTGCCAGCAGTCTCCAGGGGTGGACGAACACCGGGGAGCTGTTTTTT | CASSLQGWTNTGELFF
TRBJ1-5 | . | TRBD1 | TRBV6-1 | TGTGCCAGCAGTATGACAGGGGGCATCCAGCCCCAGCATTTT | CASSMTGGIQPQHF